The sample holds one count of the clone carrying this T cell receptor beta chain. Selected pancreatic ductal adenocarcinoma patients had undergone surgery without neoadjuvant therapy. This record belongs to a study of T cells in pancreatic ductal adenocarcinoma. TCRdb's table, derived via immunoSEQ multiplex PCR, lists solely in-frame clones and lacks some. The sample lists roughly 100,000 clones; more than 90% were seen once. Per the germline V gene, CDR1 is WNHNN and CDR2 is SYGVQD (reference sequence). CDR3 length equals 14 residues. The V segment lost 3 bases and the J segment 6 bases; nucleotides outside the gene matches: 4.

Sequenced input: PBMCs. This chain connects TRBV10-1 to TRBJ2-3; 9 bases fit TRBD1. The receptor was derived from a human donor with pancreatic ductal adenocarcinoma. This CDR3 is CASSDGTGIDTQYF. The CDR3 bases are TGCGCCAGCAGTGACGGGACAGGGATTGATACGCAGTATTTT.